This paragraph reports one T cell receptor (beta chain). 60 Vbeta and 13 Jbeta primers were used in PCR. Repertoires were generated with immunoSEQ multiplex PCR, while TCRdb's copy carries only in-frame clones and drops some. The table lists roughly 100,000 clones, approximately 66% of them singletons, with 3% to 4% in the top ten. These data belong to a study of cytomegalovirus exposure and HLA in healthy donors. Turning to the study itself: In terms of ancestry, the Caucasian-associated cluster contained about four fifths of the approximately 400 genotyped donors.

The V segment lost 3 bases and the J segment 0 bases; nucleotides outside the gene matches: 5. The CDR3 contains 15 residues. The germline V gene has CDR1 LNHDA and CDR2 SQIVND (reference sequence). The receptor comes from a woman in her forties or fifties in good health and CMV-seronegative. Sequenced material: PBMCs. This chain links TRBV19 with TRBJ2-7; 7 nucleotides align to TRBD1. The CDR3 is CASSIGTAYSYEQYF. DNA for the CDR3: TGTGCCAGTAGTATTGGGACAGCCTACTCCTACGAGCAGTACTTC. Using reference TRBV19 and TRBJ2-7 for the parts outside the CDR3, the full variable domain is DGGITQSPKYLFRKEGQNVTLSCEQNLNHDAMYWYRQDPGQGLRLIYYSQIVNDFQKGDIAEGYSVSREKKESFPLTVTSAQKNPTAFYLCASSIGTAYSYEQYFGPGTRLTVT.